Following are 18 T cell receptor delta chains from one sample sequenced in a study of delta chain sequences of gamma delta T cells. TCRdb applied CATT to the 5' RACE reads for clone calling. This sample yields approximately 2,500 delta-chain clones, of which 5.9% are seen a single time; roughly 50% belongs to the top ten. The sequencing input was either unsorted cells or a sorted T cell fraction (not recorded which). These receptors originate from a human donor in good health.

V usage is TRDV2 and J usage is TRDJ1; 7 nucleotides match TRDD3. The CDR3 loop spans 20 amino acids. The V gene's germline CDR1 is GEAIGNYY and CDR2 EKD. The V gene end was trimmed by 3 bases and the J gene end by 0 bases; junction bases not matched to a gene: 21. DNA of the CDR3: TGTGCCTGTGACCCTGTCCCCACCAGGGAAAGGCTGGGGGACACCGATAAACTCATCTTT. Its protein product is CACDPVPTRERLGDTDKLIF.

This clone has a handful of counts. The chain combines TRDV1 with TRDJ1; D is unclear. Germline CDR1 and CDR2: TSWWSYY and QGS. V was trimmed by 0 bases and J by 7 bases, leaving 21 bases between them. This CDR3 has 17 residues. The CDR3 loop is CALGELGIPGRSIKLIF. The CDR3, as DNA: TGTGCTCTTGGGGAACTAGGAATACCCGGGAGGTCAATTAAACTCATCTTT.

This clone was found a few times. This chain joins TRDV2 and TRDJ1; 10 bases line up with TRDD3. Germline CDR1 is GEAIGNYY and CDR2 is EKD. With V trimmed by 1 base and J by 1 base, 5 bases remained unmatched. The CDR3 is 16 residues long. As DNA, the CDR3 is TGTGCCTGTGACACTCTGGGGGATAAAGTCACCGATAAACTCATCTTT. Translated, it gives CACDTLGDKVTDKLIF.

This clone was recorded a few times. TCRdb's protein, taken from a much larger clone, differs from this DNA's translation at residue 9, likely owing to a read error; the protein displayed comes from the DNA. V gene TRDV2 combines with J gene TRDJ3, with unresolved D. From germline, CDR1 is GEAIGNYY and CDR2 EKD. The V end was cut by 0 bases, the J end by 5 bases, with 10 bases between. The CDR3 consists of 16 residues. CDR3 protein: CACDTVGVRDTRQMFF. The CDR3 DNA reads TGTGCCTGTGACACCGTTGGAGTAAGGGACACCCGACAGATGTTTTTC.

By share, this clone counts as medium-sized (0.01 to 0.1%). At the DNA level, this CDR3 is encoded by other sequences in the same sample as well. The chain uses TRDV2 and TRDJ1, with TRDD3 identical over 7 bases. Germline V gene sequence: CDR1 GEAIGNYY, CDR2 EKD. J gave up 0 bases and V 4 bases, and 16 bases lay outside the gene matches. This CDR3 contains 18 residues. CDR3 sequence: CACDPLLGGPTDTDKLIF. CDR3 sequence (DNA): TGTGCCTGTGATCCACTACTTGGGGGACCCACCGACACCGATAAACTCATCTTT.

Relative to its sample, this clone is medium-sized. In DNA form, the CDR3 reads TGTGCCTGTGACCTCCTTCCCTCAGGGGCATACACCGATAAACTCATCTTT. Amino acids: CACDLLPSGAYTDKLIF. V and J are TRDV2 and TRDJ1; the D gene is possibly TRDD2 (6 bases). The V and J ends lost 3 bases and 0 bases respectively, with 19 bases between them. The CDR3 consists of 17 residues. The germline V gene has CDR1 GEAIGNYY and CDR2 EKD.

The chain has TRDV2 and TRDJ1, with D perhaps being TRDD2 or TRDD3 (6 bases each). Germline loops: CDR1 GEAIGNYY, CDR2 EKD. Trimming cost V 2 bases and J 0 bases, with 30 bases left between them. There are 21 residues in the CDR3. The chain's CDR3 is CACDNILPLAERGKNTDKLIF. The CDR3 DNA reads as TGTGCCTGTGACAACATCCTACCCCTGGCCGAGAGGGGGAAAAACACCGATAAACTCATCTTT.

This clone appeared many times. The rearrangement links TRDV2 to TRDJ1, with D unclear. The CDR3 runs to 15 residues. Germline V lookup: CDR1 GEAIGNYY, CDR2 EKD. The V gene lost 0 bases and the J gene lost 2 bases, with 12 bases spanning the gap. In nucleotides, the CDR3 is TGTGCCTGTGACACCTTGGAAGGAAGTACCGATAAACTCATCTTT. Amino acid sequence: CACDTLEGSTDKLIF.

The CDR3 here is CSVLGKPVVSTQSFLGSLLGGRAQYWAPRAHELIF. CDR3 nucleotides: TGTTCGGTCTTGGGGAAGCCAGTGGTATCAACGCAGAGTTTCCTTGGCTCACTTCTTGGGGGACGGGCCCAGTACTGGGCTCCACGTGCCCATGAACTCATCTTT. No V gene was called, though TRDJ1 was called as the J gene; TRDD3 is the table's D call and was not checked against the DNA. There are 35 residues in the CDR3.

The sample holds a few counts of this clone. The called J gene is TRDJ1, whereas the V gene has no call; whether TRDD3, the table's D call, matches the DNA was not checked. The CDR3 is made up of 25 amino acids. CDR3 DNA sequence: TGTTCTGCTATCTCTTCTTGGGGAAGCAGTGGTATCAACGCAGAGTTCAATGGAATGGTTTCTTGGGGCATCTTT. Residues: CSAISSWGSSGINAEFNGMVSWGIF.

This clone is medium-sized within its sample. A read error likely explains this, since a far larger clone differs by one base. Other DNA sequences in the sample encode the same CDR3. The V call is TRDV1, the J call TRDJ1, with TRDD3 matching 13 bases. The germline gives CDR1 TSWWSYY, CDR2 QGS. This CDR3 region has 23 residues. Trimming at V came to 5 bases and at J to 4 bases, leaving 28 bases not matched to a gene. CDR3 nucleotides: TGTGCTCTTGGGACTACTTCCTATTCATACTGGGGGATACGCTGGAGTGGAGGCGATAAACTCATCTTT. Translated, it gives CALGTTSYSYWGIRWSGGDKLIF.

This clone counts as medium-sized. The J gene is TRDJ1, the V gene TRDV2, with 11 bases lining up with TRDD3. V gave up 2 bases and J gave up 0 bases; unmatched junction bases: 1. This CDR3 has 15 residues. From germline, CDR1 is GEAIGNYY and CDR2 EKD. CDR3 bases: TGTGCCTGTGACAAACTGGGGGATAACACCGATAAACTCATCTTT. This gives the protein CACDKLGDNTDKLIF.

Comment on this clone: A read error may be the cause here, since a much bigger clone is one base away. The identical CDR3 is also encoded by other nucleotide sequences in the sample. The chain is built from TRDV2 and TRDJ1, with 11 bases that match TRDD3. This CDR3 spans 17 amino acids. Germline V gene data show CDR1 as GEAIGNYY and CDR2 as EKD. Here the CDR3 DNA reads TGTGCCTGCGACACCGTTGGGGGATACGGTAGCACCGATAAACTCATCTTT. Its translation: CACDTVGGYGSTDKLIF.

The J gene is TRDJ1, the V gene TRDV2; 13 nucleotides match TRDD3. Germline CDR1 is GEAIGNYY and CDR2 is EKD. Germline trimming cut 4 bases from V and 0 bases from J; bases unmatched to any gene: 7. The CDR3 runs to 17 residues. The chain's CDR3 is CACDSVLGDTHTDKLIF. CDR3 DNA: TGTGCCTGTGATTCCGTACTGGGGGATACGCACACCGATAAACTCATCTTT.

Only a few counts were recorded for this clone. The V call is TRDV2, the J call TRDJ1; 9 bases agree with TRDD3. CDR1 and CDR2 from the germline V gene are GEAIGNYY and EKD. With V trimmed by 0 bases and J by 9 bases, 37 bases remained unmatched. The CDR3 totals 24 residues. CDR3 in amino acids: CACDTLLTGGRAQYWAPRAHELIF. The CDR3 coding sequence is TGTGCCTGTGACACCCTCCTTACTGGGGGACGGGCCCAGTACTGGGCTCCACGTGCCCATGAACTCATCTTT.

Only a few counts were recorded for this clone. V gene TRDV1 combines with J gene TRDJ1, with a possible D match to TRDD2 (5 bases). The germline CDR1 and CDR2 sequences are TSWWSYY and QGS. This CDR3 region has 16 residues. Trimming took off 2 bases at V and 4 bases at J, with 17 bases between the two ends. The CDR3 coding sequence is TGTGCTCTTGGGGAAAGACCCCTTCGGCTGTACGATAAACTCATCTTT. Protein product: CALGERPLRLYDKLIF.

J is TRDJ1 and V is TRDV2; the match to TRDD3 covers 12 bases. The trim removed 3 bases at V and 0 bases at J, leaving 4 bases unmatched. Germline values: CDR1 GEAIGNYY, CDR2 EKD. This CDR3 has 16 amino acids. The CDR3 DNA follows: TGTGCCTGTGACGGACTGGGGGATACACACACCGATAAACTCATCTTT. This codes for CACDGLGDTHTDKLIF.

Notes on this clone: The protein held in TCRdb is that of a much larger clone and does not match this DNA's translation at residue 14, likely because of a read error; the protein shown is translated from the DNA. V is TRDV2 and J is TRDJ2; 13 bases align to TRDD3. Germline CDR1 reads GEAIGNYY; CDR2 reads EKD. CDR3 length: 18 amino acids. This chain's CDR3 is CACDPLLGDTLETVQLFF. The CDR3 DNA is TGTGCCTGTGACCCCTTACTGGGGGATACGCTGGAAACAGTACAACTCTTCTTT.